A single sample gave rise to the 14 T cell receptor beta chains below, sequenced in a study of T cells in Graves' hyperthyroidism and ophthalmopathy. Template material for amplifying TCR beta CDR3 regions consisted of RNA transcripts. TCR CDR3 underwent first-round RT-PCR with the HTBI primer set. TCRdb re-called the multiplex PCR reads through MiXCR, storing one row per CDR3 protein. The data contain fewer than 650,000 distinct CDR3 sequences, 46% of them seen just once; the ten biggest clones take up 44%. The sequenced sample consisted of peripheral blood or thyroid tissue (not recorded which). The origin of the receptors is an adult woman with Graves' disease, either hyperthyroidism or ophthalmopathy (not recorded which).

This clonotype has only a few counts. The genes are TRBV7-2 and TRBJ2-7; 12 bases agree with TRBD2. V was clipped by 5 bases and J by 7 bases; unmatched bases: 18. In germline, CDR1 is SGHTA, CDR2 FQGNSA. The CDR3 covers 18 residues. Here the CDR3 reads CASSQYLAGGPHRGEQYF. DNA for the CDR3: TGTGCCAGCAGCCAATATCTAGCGGGAGGGCCCCACCGGGGGGAGCAGTACTTC.

This clonotype was recorded many times. Compared with germline, one end of the junction differs, possibly owing to a read error. The gene calls are TRBV9 and TRBJ1-5; D possibly corresponds to TRBD1 (5 bases). Germline lookup yields CDR1 SGDLS and CDR2 YYNGEE. The CDR3 is made up of 13 amino acids. Here the CDR3 reads CASSVAGNQPQHF. The CDR3 region has the DNA TGCGCCAGCAGTGTGGCAGGGAATCAGCCCCAGCATTTT.

The chain recombines TRBV20-1 with TRBJ2-7; 15 bases align to TRBD2. The CDR3 covers 18 residues. Unmatched junction bases numbered 7, after V lost 1 base and J lost 0 bases. Germline CDR1 DFQATT, CDR2 SNEGSKA (reference sequence). The CDR3 sequence is CSARAGLAGGTSSYEQYF. DNA of the CDR3: TGCAGTGCTAGAGCCGGACTAGCGGGAGGGACGAGCTCCTACGAGCAGTACTTC.

The genes are TRBV6-5 and TRBJ1-4, with TRBD1 matching over 7 bases. With 5 bases clipped from V and 5 bases from J, the junction kept 5 bases outside the gene matches. CDR3 size: 14 residues. Germline V gene lookup returns CDR1 MNHEY and CDR2 SVGAGI. The CDR3 DNA reads as TGTGCCAGCAGTAGGGGGCTCCCAAATGAAAAACTGTTTTTT. This gives the protein CASSRGLPNEKLFF.

This clonotype appeared once. J is TRBJ1-6 and V is TRBV20-1; unclear D gene. V was pared by 0 bases and J by 7 bases, with 13 bases between. The CDR3 sequence is 15 residues long. Germline assignment: CDR1 DFQATT and CDR2 SNEGSKA (reference sequence). The CDR3 region is CSARDLGRRNSPLHF. In DNA form, the CDR3 reads TGCAGTGCTAGAGATCTCGGGCGACGGAATTCACCCCTCCACTTT.

This clonotype came up many times. The chain combines TRBV24-1 with TRBJ2-7, with a possible D match to TRBD1 (5 bases). V lost 4 bases to trimming and J lost 3 bases, with 9 bases between them. Germline-derived CDR1 and CDR2 are KGHDR and SFDVKD. CDR3 length equals 13 residues. Written as DNA, the CDR3 is TGTGCCACCAGTGACCACGACAGCTACGAGCAGTACTTC. Its translation: CATSDHDSYEQYF.

The rearrangement joins TRBV7-9 to TRBJ2-5; D tentatively reads TRBD1 or TRBD2 (6 bases each). Trimming removed 4 bases at V and 2 bases at J, with 20 bases between. The CDR3 loop spans 17 amino acids. Germline-derived CDR1 and CDR2 are SEHNR and FQNEAQ (reference sequence). CDR3 loop: CASSSSGGGGLQETQYF. The CDR3 DNA reads as TGTGCCAGCAGCTCTAGTGGGGGTGGGGGGCTTCAAGAGACCCAGTACTTC.

V is TRBV25-1 and J is TRBJ1-6, with D unresolved. Germline V CDR1 and CDR2: MGHDK, SYGVNS. This CDR3 is built from 12 residues. V shed 1 base and J shed 12 bases, with 7 bases lying between them. The CDR3 nucleotides read TGTGCCAGCAGTGAATGGGTGGGACCCCTCCACTTT. Amino acid sequence: CASSEWVGPLHF.

This clonotype was counted a few times. The chain couples TRBV6-6 to TRBJ1-1; no clear D. The CDR3 is made up of 11 amino acids. Per germline, CDR1 MNHNY and CDR2 SVGAGI (reference sequence). V was trimmed by 2 bases and J by 7 bases, leaving 5 bases between them. In nucleotides, the CDR3 is TGTGCCAGCAGTTACGCGGGTGAAGCTTTCTTT. Its protein is CASSYAGEAFF.

This clonotype was found many times. V and J are TRBV9 and TRBJ1-4; D is undetermined. The V and J ends lost 0 bases and 5 bases respectively, with 8 bases between them. Germline values: CDR1 SGDLS, CDR2 YYNGEE. There are 14 residues in the CDR3. CDR3 sequence: CASSVGSGNEKLFF. CDR3 bases: TGTGCCAGCAGCGTAGGATCGGGAAATGAAAAACTGTTTTTT. Full variable domain (rest looked up from reference TRBV9 and TRBJ1-4): DSGVTQTPKHLITATGQRVTLRCSPRSGDLSVYWYQQSLDQGLQFLIQYYNGEERAKGNILERFSAQQFPDLHSELNLSSLELGDSALYFCASSVGSGNEKLFFGSGTQLSVL.

V is TRBV24-1 and J is TRBJ2-5, with 9 bases that match TRBD1. Germline V gives CDR1 KGHDR, CDR2 SFDVKD. Germline trimming cut 7 bases from V and 5 bases from J; bases unmatched to any gene: 13. The CDR3 spans 16 residues. The CDR3 DNA reads as TGTGCCACCAGGGAGAGGGACAGGGACTCCCGGGAGACCCAGTACTTC. Encoded protein: CATRERDRDSRETQYF.

This clonotype was recorded at least ten times. V is TRBV19 and J is TRBJ1-1; 7 bases are shared with TRBD1. The CDR3 sequence is 15 residues long. The germline V gene encodes CDR1 LNHDA and CDR2 SQIVND (reference sequence). J lost 1 base, V lost 6 bases, and 8 bases had no gene match. In nucleotides, the CDR3 is TGTGCCAGTAGCCGGCCAGGGGGAGAGAACACTGAAGCTTTCTTT. It specifies CASSRPGGENTEAFF.

This clonotype has more than one count but fewer than ten. The chain joins TRBV29-1 to TRBJ1-2; unclear D gene. The CDR3 consists of 10 residues. Germline-derived CDR1 and CDR2 are SQVTM and ANQGSEA. V lost 4 bases, J lost 6 bases, and 6 bases lay in between. The CDR3 spells CSVVYDGYTF. CDR3 DNA: TGCAGCGTTGTGTACGATGGCTACACCTTC.

The chain recombines TRBV10-1 with TRBJ2-3; D is undetermined. The CDR3 runs 11 residues. V lost 4 bases and J 6 bases, leaving 5 bases between the germline ends. Germline V CDR1 and CDR2: WNHNN, SYGVQD (reference sequence). CDR3 in amino acids: CASSVGDTQYF. The CDR3 coding sequence is TGCGCCAGCAGTGTAGGGGATACGCAGTATTTT.